This T cell receptor beta chain was profiled in a study of early T cells in non-severe SARS-CoV-2 infection. Overall study context: The authors sequenced bulk RNA from unsorted whole blood, leaving chains unpaired.

Overall study findings and caveats: The matching step, a VDJdb search, favored anti-spike CD8 responses and missed private and CD4 specificities.

This clonotype has more than one count but fewer than ten. No antigen is known for it. A junction boundary mismatches the germline segment, possibly from a read error. Unique molecular identifiers were added to individual cDNA molecules. One entry per CDR3 protein, called by TCRdb with MiXCR from the 5' RACE reads. The sample includes roughly 88,000 distinct CDR3 sequences, about 14% seen only once; the top ten take around 5.8%. This CDR3 region has 18 residues. Germline assignment: CDR1 LGHNA and CDR2 YNFKEQ. The gene calls are TRBV4-2 and TRBJ2-6, with a weak D call TRBD1 (5 bases). The receptor was derived from an adult who was a healthcare worker with PCR-confirmed SARS-CoV-2 infection or an uninfected control (not recorded which). Sequencing was done on a sample of whole blood. CDR3 amino acids: CASSQESFRASGANVLIF. The CDR3 coding sequence is TGTGCCAGCAGCCAAGAGTCGTTCCGGGCCTCTGGGGCCAACGTCCTGATTTTC.